This TCR beta chain was recorded in a study of blood T cell repertoires in COVID-19. Turning to the study itself: PBMCs, B-cell-depleted T cells, or T cells were the source of the cDNA or gDNA that made up the material.

The CDR3 extends over 13 amino acids. V was clipped by 7 bases and J by 3 bases, with 10 bases between them. Looked up from germline, CDR1 is MNHEY and CDR2 is SVGAGI. The table came from immunoSEQ multiplex PCR; TCRdb's copy has only in-frame clones and leaves some out. The sample has about 50,000 clones; 85% to 90% are singletons. This receptor was obtained from a human donor in a cohort sampled during active COVID-19. The genes are TRBV6-5 and TRBJ1-5; D might be TRBD1 (6 bases). Sequencing was performed on peripheral blood. CDR3 residues: CASTGGLNQPQHF. CDR3 nucleotides: TGTGCCAGCACCGGGGGGCTCAATCAGCCCCAGCATTTT.